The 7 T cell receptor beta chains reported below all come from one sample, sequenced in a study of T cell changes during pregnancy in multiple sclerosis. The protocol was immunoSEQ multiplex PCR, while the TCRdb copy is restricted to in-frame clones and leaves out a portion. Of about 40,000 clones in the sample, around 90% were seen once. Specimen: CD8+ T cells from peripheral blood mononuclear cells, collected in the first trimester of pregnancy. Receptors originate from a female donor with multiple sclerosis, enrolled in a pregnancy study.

CDR3 loop: CASSLGLVHEQYF. The CDR3 bases are TGTGCCAGCAGCCTCGGACTTGTCCACGAGCAGTACTTC. The V call is TRBV9, the J call TRBJ2-7; tentative D call: TRBD2 (5 bases). The CDR3 totals 13 residues. V was clipped by 4 bases and J by 5 bases, with 13 bases between them. Germline V gene sequence: CDR1 SGDLS, CDR2 YYNGEE. The full variable domain, its missing parts supplied by reference TRBV9 and TRBJ2-7, is DSGVTQTPKHLITATGQRVTLRCSPRSGDLSVYWYQQSLDQGLQFLIQYYNGEERAKGNILERFSAQQFPDLHSELNLSSLELGDSALYFCASSLGLVHEQYFGPGTRLTVT.

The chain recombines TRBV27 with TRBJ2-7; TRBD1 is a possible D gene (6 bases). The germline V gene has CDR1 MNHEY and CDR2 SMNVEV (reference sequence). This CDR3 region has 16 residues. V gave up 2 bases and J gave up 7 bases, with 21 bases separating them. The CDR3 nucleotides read TGTGCCAGCAGTTTAGTGACAGGCCCTAGGGTCGGGGAGCAGTACTTC. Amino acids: CASSLVTGPRVGEQYF.

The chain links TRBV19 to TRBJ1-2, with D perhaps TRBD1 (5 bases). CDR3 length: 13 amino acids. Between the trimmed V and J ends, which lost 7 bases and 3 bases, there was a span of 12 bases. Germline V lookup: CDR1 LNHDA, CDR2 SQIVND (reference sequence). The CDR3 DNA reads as TGTGCCAGTACCGCTGACAGATACTATGGCTACACCTTC. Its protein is CASTADRYYGYTF.

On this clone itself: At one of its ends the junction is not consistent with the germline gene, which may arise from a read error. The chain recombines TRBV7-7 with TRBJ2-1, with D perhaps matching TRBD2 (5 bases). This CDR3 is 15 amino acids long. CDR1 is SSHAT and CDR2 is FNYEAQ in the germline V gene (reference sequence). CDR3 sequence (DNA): TGTGCTAGCAGCTTAGACCCCGGGATCTACAATGAGCAGTTCTTC. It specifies CASSLDPGIYNEQFF.

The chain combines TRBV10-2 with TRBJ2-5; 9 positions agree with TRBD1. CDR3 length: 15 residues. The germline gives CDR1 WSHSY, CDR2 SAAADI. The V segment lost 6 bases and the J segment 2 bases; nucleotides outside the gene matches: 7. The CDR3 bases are TGCGCCAGCAGACGCCCGACAGGGGGGCAAGAGACCCAGTACTTC. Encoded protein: CASRRPTGGQETQYF.

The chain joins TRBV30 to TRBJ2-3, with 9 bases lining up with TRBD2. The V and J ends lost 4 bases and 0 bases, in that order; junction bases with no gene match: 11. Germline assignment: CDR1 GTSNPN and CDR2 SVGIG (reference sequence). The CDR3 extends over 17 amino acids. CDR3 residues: CAWKPIGLAGSTDTQYF. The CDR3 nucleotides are TGTGCCTGGAAACCCATCGGCCTAGCGGGGAGCACAGATACGCAGTATTTT.

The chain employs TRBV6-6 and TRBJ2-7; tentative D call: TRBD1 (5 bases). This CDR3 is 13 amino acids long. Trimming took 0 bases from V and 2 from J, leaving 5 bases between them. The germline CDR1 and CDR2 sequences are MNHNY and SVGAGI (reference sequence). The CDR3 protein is CASSYSTAYEQYF. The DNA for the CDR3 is TGTGCCAGCAGTTACTCGACAGCCTACGAGCAGTACTTC.